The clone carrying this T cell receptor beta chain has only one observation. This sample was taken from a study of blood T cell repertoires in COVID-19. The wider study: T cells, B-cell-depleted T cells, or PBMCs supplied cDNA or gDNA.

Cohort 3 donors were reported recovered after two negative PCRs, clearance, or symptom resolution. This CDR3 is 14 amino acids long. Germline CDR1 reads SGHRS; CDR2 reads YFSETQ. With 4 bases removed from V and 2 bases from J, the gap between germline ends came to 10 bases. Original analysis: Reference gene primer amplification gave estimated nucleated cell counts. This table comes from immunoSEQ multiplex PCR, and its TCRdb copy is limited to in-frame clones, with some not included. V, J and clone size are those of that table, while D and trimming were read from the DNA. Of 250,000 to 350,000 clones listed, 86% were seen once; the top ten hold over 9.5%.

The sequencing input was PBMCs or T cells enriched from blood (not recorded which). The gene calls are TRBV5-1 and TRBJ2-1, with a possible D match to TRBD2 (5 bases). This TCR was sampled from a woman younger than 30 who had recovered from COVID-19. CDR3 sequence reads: CASSASGTYNEQFF. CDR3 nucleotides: TGCGCCAGCAGCGCCTCCGGGACCTACAATGAGCAGTTCTTC.